The clone carrying this T cell receptor (beta chain) appeared many times. The record originates from a study of early T cells in non-severe SARS-CoV-2 infection. TCRdb re-called the 5' RACE reads through MiXCR, storing one row per CDR3 protein. The repertoire consists of tens of thousands of distinct CDR3 sequences, with about 12% occurring once and the leading ten covering 1.3% to 1.5%. Trimming removed 8 bases at V and 2 bases at J, with 15 bases between. Germline CDR1 is GTSNPN and CDR2 is SVGIG (reference sequence). This CDR3 is 13 amino acids long. The clonotype comes from an adult who was a healthcare worker with PCR-confirmed SARS-CoV-2 infection or an uninfected control (not recorded which). The chain is built from TRBV30 and TRBJ2-5; D is possibly TRBD2 (6 bases). The sample was whole blood, taken at baseline. The CDR3 spells CAGGREFQETQYF. CDR3 nucleotides: TGTGCCGGAGGGAGAGAGTTTCAAGAGACCCAGTACTTC.